This T cell receptor (beta chain) was captured by sequencing in a study of blood T cells in healthy people across ages. Primed by a sample-barcoded 5' primer and a J-beta primer mix, a second PCR proceeded for roughly 7 to 12 cycles. MiXCR, applied by TCRdb to the 5' RACE reads, yields one record per CDR3 protein. The sample yields 1.5 million to 1.8 million distinct CDR3 sequences, 42% seen once. CDR3 length: 15 residues. Germline V CDR1 and CDR2: MDHEN, SYDVKM. General observations from the study: Diversity of TCR beta per million T cells declined in a roughly linear way with age.

This clonotype was recorded once. The antigen remains unidentified. Every donor gave 9.5 to 10 milliliters of peripheral blood. Each sample had at least 6 million PBMCs isolated. Sequences were obtained from blood. The rearrangement joins TRBV28 to TRBJ2-1; a possible D gene is TRBD2 (7 bases). The DNA end lines up better with TRBJ2-7; the J call may be wrong. This TCR was sampled from a woman aged 18-29 years in good health. In nucleotides, the CDR3 is TGTGCCAGCAGTTCGCGGGGGCGCTCCTACAATGAGCAGTACTTC. Encoded protein: CASSSRGRSYNEQYF.